This T cell receptor (beta chain) was identified during a study of early T cells in non-severe SARS-CoV-2 infection. Background on the study: Bulk RNA from unsorted whole blood was sequenced; chains were unpaired.

V gave up 4 bases and J gave up 2 bases, with 14 bases separating them. The CDR3 runs to 15 residues. The germline V gene encodes CDR1 ENHRY and CDR2 SYGVKD. About this clonotype: Its antigen is not identified.

Unique molecular identifiers were added to individual cDNA molecules. TCRdb re-derived calls from the 5' RACE reads in MiXCR, one entry per CDR3 protein. The sample contains fewer than 85,000 distinct CDR3 sequences, more than 9% of which appear only once. Study findings and constraints: The matching step, a VDJdb search, favored anti-spike CD8 responses and missed private and CD4 specificities.

The sequence was collected from an adult who was a healthcare worker with PCR-confirmed SARS-CoV-2 infection or an uninfected control (not recorded which). Input material: whole blood. This chain links TRBV10-3 with TRBJ1-2, with D unclear. The CDR3 here is CAISGGEGSNYGYTF. CDR3 nucleotides: TGTGCCATCAGTGGGGGTGAAGGGAGCAACTATGGCTACACCTTC.